The source of this T cell receptor (beta chain) is a study of T and B cells in COVID-19 patients (dated by TCRdb to the early 2020s). General notes on the study: Using TRB and IGH repertoire sequencing of peripheral blood, the study characterized adaptive immunity in COVID-19 patients who had active infection or had recovered. A recovered cohort included more than 15 patients who provided about 20 samples, and most of these patients had mild to moderate COVID-19 treated on an outpatient basis. The recovered cohort had a median age of about 37 years, compared with approximately 70 years in the active-infection cohort. In the active-infection cohort, about 60% of the 20 patients were critically ill and required mechanical ventilation or ECMO. Of the approximately 21 patients in the active-infection cohort, roughly 18 had comorbidities associated with unfavorable COVID-19 outcome. The repository of TCR and BCR sequences included some 70 time points from 40 or so patients, and more than 7.5 million TCR sequences were analysed. Because samples were available both during active disease and after recovery, a couple of patients were counted in both the recovered and the active cohorts. For the repertoire analyses, the comparison was an age-matched reference group of roughly 40 healthy donors who were negative for COVID-19 antibodies. As many as 9 follow-up blood samples were taken per patient, and some of the samples covered different disease stages within the same individual.

There are many counts of this clonotype. The antigen it binds to is not known. No much larger clonotype is one base removed from it; base qualities were not supplied. Including the terminal cysteine and phenylalanine, the CDR3 comprises 15 residues. The kept DNA is CDR3 alone, 45 bases in frame from the first base. CDR1 and CDR2 were assigned from the germline V gene (reference sequence) as MNHEY and SMNVEV. V and J are trimmed by 8 bases and 6 bases, and the gene matches miss 7 bases of the junction. Results the study describes overall, beyond this receptor: The cohort was judged too small for assessing how HLA contributes to COVID-19 susceptibility or severity. Strongly skewed TRBV/TRBJ gene usage was reported in patients with COVID-19. Specific T cell subsets (CD4+/Treg/CD8+) and sorted SARS-CoV-2-responsive or tetramer+ T cells had not yet been sequenced, with those experiments still ongoing. Blood samples from mildly ill patients during symptoms and early samples from severe cases were scarce. It was stated that prospective validation of the reported TCR clusters was required before the clusters could be put to clinical use. A total of 2,000 to 3,000 exclusive TCR clusters, including 30 to 40 low-pGen clusters, were found in the recovered cohort. In active COVID-19, TRB repertoires were highly clonal, while at recovery, diversity and richness increased above the levels seen in healthy donors.

TRB repertoires were amplified from roughly 230-500 ng of genomic DNA extracted from blood. Sequencing relied on an Illumina MiSeq. Multiplex PCR with BIOMED2 TRB-A/B primer pools was used to amplify TRB rearrangements. Illumina-compatible adapters and 7-nucleotide sample barcodes were attached to the amplicons through two consecutive PCRs. Phusion HS II polymerase was used for all library PCRs. Amplicons were gel-purified with the NucleoSpin Gel and PCR Clean-up kit, quantified on Qubit, and pooled at approximately 4.3 nM. The quality of the amplicon pool was checked on an Agilent 2100 Bioanalyzer prior to Illumina next-generation sequencing. On the study's bioinformatics: MiXCR 3.0.8 with the default MiXCR reference library was used to annotate TRB rearrangements. Non-productive reads and sequences with fewer than 2 reads were removed, and each unique CDR3 nucleotide sequence was counted as one clone. R 3.5.1 was used to calculate clonality, diversity, richness and V-J gene usage. GLIPH2 was used to cluster TCRs by CDR3 similarity, and OLGA was used to calculate generation probabilities. Only GLIPH2 clusters with at least four unique TCR clonotypes present in at least three individuals were retained. In TCRdb, the public reads were trimmed at Q25 with fastp and aligned with MiXCR, with productive beta chains retained. Rows merge per CDR3 protein into single entries with the most common DNA and genes. These V and J calls are TCRdb output, not the study's own analysis. This sample has approximately 14,000 distinct CDR3 sequences in its table, and 25% to 30% of those were observed once. The top ten clones comprise around 6.8% of the sample.

The chain is made from TRBV27 and TRBJ1-6; 10 bases in between match TRBD1. The sample comprised blood. The source is a human donor who had recovered from COVID-19. The CDR3 protein is CASGTGVILNSPLHF. The DNA sequence reads TGTGCCAGCGGGACAGGGGTTATACTTAATTCACCCCTCCACTTT.